These 21 T cell receptor beta chains came from one sample sequenced in a study of T cell repertoires in cytomegalovirus infection. TCRdb re-derived calls from the reads in MiXCR, one entry per CDR3 protein. The table lists about 230,000 distinct CDR3 sequences, 22% of them singletons. Sequencing was carried out using CD8+ T cells from PBMCs. The receptors derive from a human donor in good health (CMV status not recorded). Some clones in this sample may be carry-over from other donors' samples.

This clonotype was observed a few times. This chain connects TRBV20-1 to TRBJ2-7, with 7 bases lining up with TRBD2. V shed 0 bases and J 0 bases; nucleotides not matched to a gene: 2. The CDR3 spans 14 residues. Germline values: CDR1 DFQATT, CDR2 SNEGSKA (reference sequence). In DNA form, the CDR3 reads TGCAGTGCTAGAGATGCGGGGGACTCCTACGAGCAGTACTTC. Translated: CSARDAGDSYEQYF.

Only a few counts were recorded for this clonotype. The chain employs TRBV4-2 and TRBJ2-5, with 10 positions matching TRBD2. The CDR3 contains 17 residues. Germline-derived CDR1 and CDR2 are LGHNA and YNFKEQ. V lost 1 base and J lost 1; bases outside the gene matches: 6. This CDR3 reads CASSQGGAGGLQETQYF. The CDR3 DNA follows: TGTGCCAGCAGCCAAGGAGGAGCGGGGGGGCTCCAAGAGACCCAGTACTTC.

This clonotype came up a few times. The rearrangement links TRBV6-8 to TRBJ1-6; D call uncertain. Looked up from germline, CDR1 is MNHGY and CDR2 is SAAAGT. V gave up 2 bases and J gave up 7 bases, with 12 bases separating them. This CDR3 comprises 15 residues. CDR3 residues: CASSYTTYTNSPLHF. The CDR3 DNA reads TGTGCCAGCAGTTACACCACTTATACGAATTCACCCCTCCACTTT.

The chain uses TRBV14 and TRBJ1-2; TRBD1 is a possible D gene (5 bases). This CDR3 has 13 amino acids. Germline assignment: CDR1 SGHDN and CDR2 FVKESK. The V gene lost 1 base and the J gene lost 5 bases, with 8 bases spanning the gap. The CDR3, as DNA: TGTGCCAGCAGCCAAGGTGGGGGTTATGGCTACACCTTC. This encodes CASSQGGGYGYTF.

A note on this clonotype: With a much larger clone just one base away, this may be a read error. The CDR3 region has the DNA TGTGCCAGCAGACTCGACTGGGGGGGTGAGCAGTTCTTC. Translating it yields CASRLDWGGEQFF. The J gene is TRBJ2-1, the V gene TRBV7-2; 7 nucleotides agree with TRBD2. Trimming at V came to 6 bases and at J to 9 bases, leaving 8 bases not matched to a gene. CDR3 length: 13 amino acids. CDR1 is SGHTA, CDR2 FQGNSA, per germline.

The J gene is TRBJ2-5, the V gene TRBV20-1; 7 bases map to TRBD1. This CDR3 has 16 amino acids. Germline V gene sequence: CDR1 DFQATT, CDR2 SNEGSKA (reference sequence). Unmatched junction bases numbered 8, after V lost 0 bases and J lost 1 base. The CDR3 nucleotides read TGCAGTGCTAGAGATCTGTTTAAGGGGGCCCAAGAGACCCAGTACTTC. This codes for CSARDLFKGAQETQYF.

This clonotype was detected a few times. A much larger clone lies a single base off, so this may be a read error. V and J are TRBV27 and TRBJ2-1; D is unresolved. The CDR3 sequence is 11 residues long. Germline V CDR1 and CDR2: MNHEY, SMNVEV (reference sequence). V lost 3 bases and J lost 9, with 6 bases in between. The CDR3 nucleotides are TGTGCCAGCAGTTTTATGGCTGAGCAGTTCTTC. As protein: CASSFMAEQFF.

This clonotype came up once. The chain recombines TRBV12-3 or TRBV12-4 with TRBJ2-2; D gene uncertain. V lost 2 bases and J lost 2, with 9 bases in between. CDR3 length: 15 residues. In DNA, the CDR3 is TGTGCCAGCAGTTTACGGCAGATAAACACCGGGGAGCTGTTTTTT. Its translation: CASSLRQINTGELFF.

The chain is built from TRBV9 and TRBJ2-7, with 8 bases that match TRBD1. Looked up from germline, CDR1 is SGDLS and CDR2 is YYNGEE. The CDR3 totals 14 residues. Trimming at V came to 3 bases and at J to 6 bases, leaving 8 bases not matched to a gene. The CDR3 region is CASSENRGSSEQYF. DNA of the CDR3: TGTGCCAGCAGCGAGAACAGGGGGTCAAGCGAGCAGTACTTC.

This clonotype was detected once. Just one base apart from a much larger clone, this may be a read error. V is TRBV4-1 and J is TRBJ2-7, with 7 bases that match TRBD1. Germline-derived CDR1 and CDR2 are MGHRA and YSYEKL. The CDR3 has 14 residues. The CDR3 nucleotides read TGCGCCAGCAGCCAAGAGCCGACAGGGCTCGAGCCGTACTTC. It is translated as CASSQEPTGLEPYF.

V is TRBV14 and J is TRBJ2-1, with D tentatively TRBD2 (6 bases). Germline loops: CDR1 SGHDN, CDR2 FVKESK. The CDR3 extends over 15 amino acids. V lost 0 bases to trimming and J lost 8 bases, with 14 bases between them. The CDR3: CASSQEWSTGDEQFF. DNA for the CDR3: TGTGCCAGCAGCCAAGAATGGTCGACGGGGGATGAGCAGTTCTTC.

CDR3 protein: CASSLTGETEAFF. The CDR3 DNA reads TGCGCCAGCAGCTTAACAGGGGAGACTGAAGCTTTCTTT. The V gene is TRBV5-1, the J gene TRBJ1-1; 7 bases map to TRBD1. In germline, CDR1 is SGHRS, CDR2 YFSETQ. Losses at the gene ends were 2 bases for V and 5 bases for J; bases not matched to a gene: 3. The CDR3 runs to 13 residues.

Only a few counts were recorded for this clonotype. The gene calls are TRBV2 and TRBJ2-7; D is perhaps TRBD1 (6 bases). The germline gives CDR1 SNHLY, CDR2 FYNNEI. V lost 0 bases, J lost 6 bases, and 15 bases lay in between. The CDR3 spans 15 residues. The CDR3 DNA reads as TGTGCCAGCAGTGAAGCAATGGGGACATTGCGCGAGCAGTACTTC. This encodes CASSEAMGTLREQYF.

The genes are TRBV2 and TRBJ2-1; D is perhaps TRBD2 (5 bases). The CDR3 has 15 residues. V dropped 7 bases and J dropped 3 bases, with 16 bases sitting between them. CDR1 and CDR2 from the germline V gene are SNHLY and FYNNEI. DNA of the CDR3: TGTGCCAGCACCCCCGGACTGGGAAACTACAATGAGCAGTTCTTC. This sequence encodes CASTPGLGNYNEQFF. The full variable domain, in which reference TRBV2 and TRBJ2-1 provide the parts outside the CDR3, is EPEVTQTPSHQVTQMGQEVILRCVPISNHLYFYWYRQILGQKVEFLVSFYNNEISEKSEIFDDQFSVERPDGSNFTLKIRSTKLEDSAMYFCASTPGLGNYNEQFFGPGTRLTVL.

CDR3 sequence (DNA): TGCGCCAGCAGCCAAGATGGGGCAGGTGGAGGCAATCAGCCCCAGCATTTT. Translation gives CASSQDGAGGGNQPQHF. The chain recombines TRBV4-1 with TRBJ1-5, with D maybe TRBD1 (5 bases). The CDR3 consists of 17 residues. Germline CDR1 reads MGHRA; CDR2 reads YSYEKL. V was trimmed by 0 bases and J by 2 bases, leaving 14 bases between them.

This clonotype was observed a few times. This chain links TRBV2 with TRBJ2-5; 11 bases fit TRBD2. The germline gives CDR1 SNHLY, CDR2 FYNNEI. There are 18 residues in the CDR3. Germline trimming cut 0 bases from V and 7 bases from J; bases unmatched to any gene: 13. CDR3 nucleotide sequence: TGTGCCAGCAGTGAAGCGGGACTAGCGGATATACGAGATGTGACCCAGTACTTC. Protein: CASSEAGLADIRDVTQYF.

There are many counts of this clonotype. The chain is built from TRBV7-8 and TRBJ2-1, with D perhaps TRBD1 or TRBD2 (6 bases each). The CDR3 length is 17 residues. V shed 8 bases and J shed 0 bases, with 20 bases lying between them. The germline gives CDR1 SGHVS, CDR2 FQNEAQ. CDR3 nucleotide sequence: TGTGCCAGCCTCGAGGTTAGGGGGGCTCTCTCCTACAATGAGCAGTTCTTC. This sequence encodes CASLEVRGALSYNEQFF.

The chain links TRBV6-6 to TRBJ1-1, with D unclear. This CDR3 comprises 14 residues. The germline V gene encodes CDR1 MNHNY and CDR2 SVGAGI (reference sequence). V lost 0 bases, J lost 6 bases, and 11 bases lay in between. CDR3 sequence reads: CASSYSAGLSEAFF. In nucleotides, the CDR3 is TGTGCCAGCAGTTACTCGGCCGGTCTTTCTGAAGCTTTCTTT.

This clonotype has more than one count but fewer than ten. The J gene is TRBJ1-3, the V gene TRBV20-1, with D maybe TRBD1 (5 bases). This CDR3 contains 14 residues. V gave up 5 bases and J gave up 0 bases, with 11 bases separating them. The V gene's germline CDR1 is DFQATT and CDR2 SNEGSKA (reference sequence). As DNA, the CDR3 is TGCAGTGCTCGGACACCAAGCTCTGGAAACACCATATATTTT. Protein: CSARTPSSGNTIYF.

This clonotype has a count of ten or more. The chain employs TRBV7-4 and TRBJ1-6; D gene ambiguous. The CDR3 covers 15 residues. Germline assignment: CDR1 SGHVT and CDR2 SQSDAQ. V dropped 3 bases and J dropped 2 bases, with 8 bases sitting between them. The CDR3, as DNA: TGTGCCAGCAGCTTTGGTATTACCTATAATTCACCCCTCCACTTT. It codes for CASSFGITYNSPLHF. The entire variable domain, with the rest obtained from reference TRBV7-4 and TRBJ1-6, is as follows: GAGVSQSPRYKVAKRGRDVALRCDSISGHVTLYWYRQTLGQGSEVLTYSQSDAQRDKSGRPSGRFSAERPERSVSTLKIQRTEQGDSAVYLCASSFGITYNSPLHFGNGTRLTVT.

The CDR3 is CASSLPDRDGYTF. CDR3 DNA sequence: TGTGCCAGCAGCCTTCCGGACAGGGACGGCTACACCTTC. The genes are TRBV11-2 and TRBJ1-2; 8 nucleotides line up with TRBD1. Unmatched junction bases numbered 7, after V lost 5 bases and J lost 8 bases. This CDR3 has 13 residues. Per germline, CDR1 SGHAT and CDR2 FQNNGV.